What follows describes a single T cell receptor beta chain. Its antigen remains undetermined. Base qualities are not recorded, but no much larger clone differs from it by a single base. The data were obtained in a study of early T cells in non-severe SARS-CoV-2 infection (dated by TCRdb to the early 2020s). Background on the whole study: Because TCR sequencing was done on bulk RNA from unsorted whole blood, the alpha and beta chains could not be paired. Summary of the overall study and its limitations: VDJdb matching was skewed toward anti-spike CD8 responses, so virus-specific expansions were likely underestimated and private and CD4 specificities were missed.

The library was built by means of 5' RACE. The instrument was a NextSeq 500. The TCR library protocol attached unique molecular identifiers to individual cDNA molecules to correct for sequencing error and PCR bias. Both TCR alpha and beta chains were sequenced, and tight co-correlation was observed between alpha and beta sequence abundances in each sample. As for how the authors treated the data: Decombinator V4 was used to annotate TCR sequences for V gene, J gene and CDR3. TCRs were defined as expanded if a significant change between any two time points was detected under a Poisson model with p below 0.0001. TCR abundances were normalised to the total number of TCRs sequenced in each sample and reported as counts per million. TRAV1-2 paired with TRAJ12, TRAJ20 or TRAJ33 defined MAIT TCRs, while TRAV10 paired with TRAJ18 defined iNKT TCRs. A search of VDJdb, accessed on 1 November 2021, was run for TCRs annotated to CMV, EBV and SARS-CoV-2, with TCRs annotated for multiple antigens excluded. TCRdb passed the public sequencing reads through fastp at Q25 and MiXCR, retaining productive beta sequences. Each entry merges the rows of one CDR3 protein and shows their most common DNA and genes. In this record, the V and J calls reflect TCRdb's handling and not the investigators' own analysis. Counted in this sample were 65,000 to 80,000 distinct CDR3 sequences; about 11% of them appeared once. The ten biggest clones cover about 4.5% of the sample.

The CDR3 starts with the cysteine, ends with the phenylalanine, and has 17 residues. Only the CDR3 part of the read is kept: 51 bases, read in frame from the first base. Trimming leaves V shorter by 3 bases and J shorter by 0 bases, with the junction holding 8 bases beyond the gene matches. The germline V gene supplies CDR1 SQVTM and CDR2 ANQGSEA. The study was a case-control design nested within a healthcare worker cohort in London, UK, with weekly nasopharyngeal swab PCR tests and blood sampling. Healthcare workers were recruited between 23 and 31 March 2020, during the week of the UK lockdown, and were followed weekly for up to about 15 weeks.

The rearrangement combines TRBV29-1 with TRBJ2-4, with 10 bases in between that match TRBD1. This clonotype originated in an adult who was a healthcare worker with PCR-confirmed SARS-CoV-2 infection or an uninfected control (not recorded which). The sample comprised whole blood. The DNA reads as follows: TGCAGCGTTGAGTCCCCGGGACAGGGGCTAGCCAAAAACATTCAGTACTTC. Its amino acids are CSVESPGQGLAKNIQYF.